The 19 T cell receptor beta chains given below trace back to one sample, sequenced in a study of T-cell memory formation after mild COVID-19. TCRdb called the 5' RACE reads again in MiXCR, with one record for every CDR3 protein. The sample includes around 200,000 distinct CDR3 sequences, approximately 16% seen only once; the top ten take about 2%. Sequencing was performed on PBMCs or a T cell subset sorted from them (not recorded which). Every receptor here comes from an adult woman who had mild COVID-19 (a few samples of this study predate the infection). Cell type and time point are not known.

This clonotype has a count of ten or more. V usage is TRBV18 and J usage is TRBJ2-1; D remains ambiguous. The CDR3 totals 13 residues. Trimming removed 6 bases at V and 9 bases at J, with 15 bases between. CDR1 KGHSH and CDR2 LQKENI come from the germline V gene. CDR3 nucleotide sequence: TGTGCCAGCTCCGTCGGATTCCGGTCTGAGCAGTTCTTC. It specifies CASSVGFRSEQFF.

This clonotype came up many times. This chain connects TRBV5-1 to TRBJ1-1, with 7 bases that match TRBD1. The V gene end was trimmed by 3 bases and the J gene end by 6 bases; junction bases not matched to a gene: 14. Germline V gene lookup returns CDR1 SGHRS and CDR2 YFSETQ. The CDR3 totals 16 residues. CDR3 residues: CASSWDRPPQTPEAFF. Here the CDR3 DNA reads TGCGCCAGCAGCTGGGACAGACCCCCGCAAACTCCTGAAGCTTTCTTT.

This clonotype was counted between two and nine times. The rearrangement links TRBV20-1 to TRBJ2-3; 12 bases fit TRBD2. CDR3 length: 14 residues. The V and J ends lost 4 bases and 3 bases, in that order; junction bases with no gene match: 2. Germline loops: CDR1 DFQATT, CDR2 SNEGSKA (reference sequence). CDR3: CSAIGLAGTDTQYF. CDR3 coding DNA: TGCAGTGCTATAGGACTAGCGGGAACAGATACGCAGTATTTT.

This chain joins TRBV12-3 or TRBV12-4 and TRBJ1-2; TRBD1 matches 8 bases. This CDR3 is built from 13 residues. With 7 bases clipped from V and 6 bases from J, the junction kept 7 bases outside the gene matches. CDR3 sequence: CASTVRRGHGYTF. The CDR3 DNA is TGTGCCAGCACCGTCCGCAGGGGGCATGGCTACACCTTC.

This chain links TRBV12-3 or TRBV12-4 with TRBJ2-7; 12 bases fit TRBD2. V lost 5 bases to trimming and J lost 8 bases; unmatched junction nucleotides: 7. The CDR3 has 14 amino acids. The CDR3 spells CASSPLAGGKKQYF. As DNA, the CDR3 is TGTGCCAGCAGTCCACTAGCGGGAGGAAAAAAGCAGTACTTC.

The chain's CDR3 is CASSWGTGYEQYF. DNA of the CDR3: TGTGCCAGCAGCTGGGGGACAGGTTACGAGCAGTACTTC. The V gene is TRBV7-2, the J gene TRBJ2-7, with 8 bases that match TRBD1. Germline V gene sequence: CDR1 SGHTA, CDR2 FQGNSA. There are 13 residues in the CDR3. Trimming at V came to 4 bases and at J to 4 bases, leaving 3 bases not matched to a gene.

This clonotype appeared a few times. The chain uses TRBV4-1 and TRBJ2-2; possibly TRBD2 for D (6 bases). Germline loops: CDR1 MGHRA, CDR2 YSYEKL. Trimming cost V 1 base and J 6 bases, with 15 bases left between them. CDR3 length: 16 residues. CDR3 sequence: CASSQVKRGGAGELFF. In DNA form, the CDR3 reads TGCGCCAGCAGCCAAGTAAAAAGGGGAGGAGCCGGGGAGCTGTTTTTT.

This clonotype was counted ten times or more. This chain uses TRBV20-1 with TRBJ1-2, with TRBD1 identical over 8 bases. CDR3 length: 14 amino acids. V lost 5 bases to trimming and J lost 0 bases; unmatched junction nucleotides: 5. Germline V gives CDR1 DFQATT, CDR2 SNEGSKA (reference sequence). CDR3 in amino acids: CSAPDRGPNYGYTF. The CDR3 bases are TGCAGTGCTCCTGACAGGGGACCTAACTATGGCTACACCTTC.

CDR3 bases: TGTGCCAGCAGCTTAGCCAGGGCAGCCTACAATGAGCAGTTCTTC. Amino acid sequence: CASSLARAAYNEQFF. V gene TRBV7-2 combines with J gene TRBJ2-1; the D gene is possibly TRBD1 (5 bases). The germline V gene encodes CDR1 SGHTA and CDR2 FQGNSA. The CDR3 contains 15 residues. V lost 0 bases and J lost 2, with 8 bases in between.

V gene TRBV7-8 combines with J gene TRBJ1-5; the match to TRBD1 covers 8 bases. The germline gives CDR1 SGHVS, CDR2 FQNEAQ. The CDR3 runs to 15 residues. V trimming: 3 bases; J trimming: 6 bases; junction bases outside the gene matches: 7. CDR3 DNA: TGTGCCAGCAGCTTGGTGACAGGGGTGGGTCAGCCCCAGCATTTT. Its translation: CASSLVTGVGQPQHF.

This clonotype was detected many times. The CDR3: CASSPSGNQPQHF. Written as DNA, the CDR3 is TGTGCCAGCAGCCCCTCCGGCAATCAGCCCCAGCATTTT. V gene TRBV28 combines with J gene TRBJ1-5; D call uncertain. The germline gives CDR1 MDHEN, CDR2 SYDVKM. Trimming removed 6 bases at V and 2 bases at J, with 8 bases between. The CDR3 consists of 13 residues. The full variable domain, in which reference TRBV28 and TRBJ1-5 provide the parts outside the CDR3, is DVKVTQSSRYLVKRTGEKVFLECVQDMDHENMFWYRQDPGLGLRLIYFSYDVKMKEKGDIPEGYSVSREKKERFSLILESASTNQTSMYLCASSPSGNQPQHFGDGTRLSIL.

Ten or more counts support this clonotype. The chain combines TRBV7-9 with TRBJ2-5; D assignment may be TRBD1 or TRBD2 (5 bases each). This CDR3 is built from 14 residues. Germline V lookup: CDR1 SEHNR, CDR2 FQNEAQ (reference sequence). Trimming removed 1 base at V and 4 bases at J, with 10 bases between. CDR3 sequence (DNA): TGTGCCAGCAGCTTAGGGGGGACCGGAGAGACCCAGTACTTC. It encodes CASSLGGTGETQYF.

The J gene is TRBJ1-2, the V gene TRBV7-2; no clear D. V was cut by 1 base and J by 8 bases, with 14 bases left in between. The CDR3 contains 14 residues. Per germline, CDR1 SGHTA and CDR2 FQGNSA. The chain's CDR3 is CASSLGMWEGGYTF. CDR3 coding DNA: TGTGCCAGCAGCTTAGGAATGTGGGAGGGCGGCTACACCTTC. Supplemented by reference TRBV7-2 and TRBJ1-2, the full variable domain reads GAGVSQSPSNKVTEKGKDVELRCDPISGHTALYWYRQSLGQGLEFLIYFQGNSAPDKSGLPSDRFSAERTGGSVSTLTIQRTQQEDSAVYLCASSLGMWEGGYTFGSGTRLTVV.

This clonotype was observed a few times. CDR3 sequence reads: CASSPPGRGETQYF. The CDR3 bases are TGTGCCAGCTCACCGCCGGGAAGGGGAGAGACCCAGTACTTC. This chain joins TRBV18 and TRBJ2-5; D may be TRBD1 or TRBD2 (5 bases each). V shed 3 bases and J shed 4 bases, with 12 bases lying between them. This CDR3 contains 14 residues. Germline V gene sequence: CDR1 KGHSH, CDR2 LQKENI. The whole variable domain, filled in from reference TRBV18 and TRBJ2-5, reads NAGVMQNPRHLVRRRGQEARLRCSPMKGHSHVYWYRQLPEEGLKFMVYLQKENIIDESGMPKERFSAEFPKEGPSILRIQQVVRGDSAAYFCASSPPGRGETQYFGPGTRLLVL.

Many counts were recorded for this clonotype. This chain uses TRBV18 with TRBJ1-1; TRBD1 might be the D (5 bases). Trimming stripped 5 bases from V and 14 bases from J, with 18 bases between. Germline V gene lookup returns CDR1 KGHSH and CDR2 LQKENI. This CDR3 is 12 amino acids long. The CDR3 sequence: CASSTGAGPGFF. CDR3 nucleotide sequence: TGTGCCAGCTCAACCGGGGCGGGACCCGGGTTCTTT.

The chain is built from TRBV4-2 and TRBJ2-2; 9 nucleotides line up with TRBD1. Trimming cost V 0 bases and J 6 bases; bases outside gene matches: 5. The CDR3 is 16 amino acids. The germline V gene has CDR1 LGHNA and CDR2 YNFKEQ. The CDR3 here is CASSQDPTGGPGELFF. The CDR3 bases are TGTGCCAGCAGCCAAGATCCTACAGGGGGCCCCGGGGAGCTGTTTTTT.

This clonotype has more than one count but fewer than ten. V usage is TRBV5-4 and J usage is TRBJ2-2; no clear D gene. The CDR3 runs to 12 residues. Per germline, CDR1 SGHNT and CDR2 YYREEE (reference sequence). The V and J ends lost 4 bases and 2 bases respectively, with 3 bases between them. The CDR3 bases are TGTGCCAGCAGCGTTAACACCGGGGAGCTGTTTTTT. Translation: CASSVNTGELFF. Based on the CDR3 plus reference TRBV5-4 and TRBJ2-2, the full variable domain is ETGVTQSPTHLIKTRGQQVTLRCSSQSGHNTVSWYQQALGQGPQFIFQYYREEENGRGNFPPRFSGLQFPNYSSELNVNALELDDSALYLCASSVNTGELFFGEGSRLTVL.

V gene TRBV20-1 combines with J gene TRBJ1-1, with 8 bases identical to TRBD1. Germline lookup yields CDR1 DFQATT and CDR2 SNEGSKA (reference sequence). The CDR3 sequence is 13 residues long. The V segment lost 3 bases and the J segment 7 bases; nucleotides outside the gene matches: 7. Here the CDR3 DNA reads TGCAGTGCTAGGGGAGGGACAGGCTATGAAGCTTTCTTT. This translates into CSARGGTGYEAFF.

This clonotype was seen only once. The chain uses TRBV5-1 and TRBJ2-5, with 7 bases lining up with TRBD1. The V segment lost 0 bases and the J segment 2 bases; nucleotides outside the gene matches: 10. Germline V gives CDR1 SGHRS, CDR2 YFSETQ. The CDR3 covers 17 residues. DNA for the CDR3: TGCGCCAGCAGCTTGGGATTTGGGACAGATAGACAAGAGACCCAGTACTTC. Translated, it gives CASSLGFGTDRQETQYF.